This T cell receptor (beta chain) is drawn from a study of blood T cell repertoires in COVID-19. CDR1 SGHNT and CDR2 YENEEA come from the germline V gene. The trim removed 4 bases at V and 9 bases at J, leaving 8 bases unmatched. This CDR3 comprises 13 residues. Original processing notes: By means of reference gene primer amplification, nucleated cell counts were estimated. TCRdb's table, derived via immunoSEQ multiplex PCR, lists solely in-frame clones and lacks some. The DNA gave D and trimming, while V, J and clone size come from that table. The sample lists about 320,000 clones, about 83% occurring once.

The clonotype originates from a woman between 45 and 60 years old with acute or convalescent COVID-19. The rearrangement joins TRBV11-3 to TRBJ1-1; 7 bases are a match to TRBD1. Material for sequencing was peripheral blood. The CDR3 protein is CASSSMTGLQAFF. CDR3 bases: TGTGCCAGCAGCTCGATGACAGGGTTGCAAGCTTTCTTT.